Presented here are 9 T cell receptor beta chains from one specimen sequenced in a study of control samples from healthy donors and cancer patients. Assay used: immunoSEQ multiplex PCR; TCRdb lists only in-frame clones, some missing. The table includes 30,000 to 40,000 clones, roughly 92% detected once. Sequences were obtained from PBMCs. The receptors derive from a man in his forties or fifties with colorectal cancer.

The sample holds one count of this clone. The CDR3 DNA reads as TGTGCCAGCAGCGTTGGGGACCTGGGGACCCAGTACTTC. Translated, it gives CASSVGDLGTQYF. The V and J genes are TRBV9 and TRBJ2-5; perhaps D is TRBD1 or TRBD2 (5 bases each). V shed 2 bases and J shed 7 bases, with 12 bases lying between them. The CDR3 has 13 amino acids. Germline V gene sequence: CDR1 SGDLS, CDR2 YYNGEE. Based on the CDR3 plus reference TRBV9 and TRBJ2-5, the full variable domain is DSGVTQTPKHLITATGQRVTLRCSPRSGDLSVYWYQQSLDQGLQFLIQYYNGEERAKGNILERFSAQQFPDLHSELNLSSLELGDSALYFCASSVGDLGTQYFGPGTRLLVL.

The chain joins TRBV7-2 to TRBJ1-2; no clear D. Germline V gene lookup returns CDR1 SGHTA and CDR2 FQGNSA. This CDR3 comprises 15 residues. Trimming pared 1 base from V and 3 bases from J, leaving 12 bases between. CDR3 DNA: TGTGCCAGCAGCTTAGTTCCCGACTGGGACTATGGCTACACCTTC. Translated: CASSLVPDWDYGYTF.

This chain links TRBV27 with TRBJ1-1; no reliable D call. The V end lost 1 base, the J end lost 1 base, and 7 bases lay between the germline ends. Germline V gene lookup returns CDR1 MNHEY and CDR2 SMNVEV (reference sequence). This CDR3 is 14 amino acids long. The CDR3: CASSLYDQNTEAFF. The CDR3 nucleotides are TGTGCCAGCAGTTTATATGACCAGAACACTGAAGCTTTCTTT.

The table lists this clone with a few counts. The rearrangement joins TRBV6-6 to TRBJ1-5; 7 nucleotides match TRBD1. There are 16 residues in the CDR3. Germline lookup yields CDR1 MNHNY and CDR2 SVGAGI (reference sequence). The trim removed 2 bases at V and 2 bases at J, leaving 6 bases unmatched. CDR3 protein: CASSYPPDRGNQPQHF. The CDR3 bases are TGTGCCAGCAGTTACCCCCCCGACAGGGGCAATCAGCCCCAGCATTTT.

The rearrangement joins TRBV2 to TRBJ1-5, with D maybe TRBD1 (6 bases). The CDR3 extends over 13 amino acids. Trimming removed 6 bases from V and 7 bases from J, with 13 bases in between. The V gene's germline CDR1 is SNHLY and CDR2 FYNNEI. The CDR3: CASSAGVRQPQHF. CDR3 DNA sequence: TGTGCCAGCAGCGCAGGGGTACGGCAGCCCCAGCATTTT.

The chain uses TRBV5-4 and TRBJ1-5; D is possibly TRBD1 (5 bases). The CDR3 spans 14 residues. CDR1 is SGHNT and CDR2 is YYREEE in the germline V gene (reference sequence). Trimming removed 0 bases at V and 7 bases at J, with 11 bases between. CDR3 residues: CASSLEGQGQPQHF. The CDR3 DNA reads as TGTGCCAGCAGCTTGGAAGGGCAGGGCCAGCCCCAGCATTTT. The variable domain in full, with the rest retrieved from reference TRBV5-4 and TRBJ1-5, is ETGVTQSPTHLIKTRGQQVTLRCSSQSGHNTVSWYQQALGQGPQFIFQYYREEENGRGNFPPRFSGLQFPNYSSELNVNALELDDSALYLCASSLEGQGQPQHFGDGTRLSIL.

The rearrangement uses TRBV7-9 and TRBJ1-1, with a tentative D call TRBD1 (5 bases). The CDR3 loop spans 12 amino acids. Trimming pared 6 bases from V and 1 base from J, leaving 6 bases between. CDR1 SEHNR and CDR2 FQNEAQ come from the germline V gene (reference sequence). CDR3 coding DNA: TGTGCCAGCAGAGGGACGAACACTGAAGCTTTCTTT. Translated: CASRGTNTEAFF.

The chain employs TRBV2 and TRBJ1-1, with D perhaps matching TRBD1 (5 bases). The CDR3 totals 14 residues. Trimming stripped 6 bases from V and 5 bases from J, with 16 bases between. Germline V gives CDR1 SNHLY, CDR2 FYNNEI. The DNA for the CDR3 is TGTGCCAGCAGGGGGACCGGGAGACTGACTGAAGCTTTCTTT. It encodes CASRGTGRLTEAFF.

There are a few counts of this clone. Here the CDR3 DNA reads TGTGCCAGCAGTTACGAGGGGAGAGGGTCTAACTATGGCTACACCTTC. Its protein is CASSYEGRGSNYGYTF. This sequence joins TRBV6-2 or TRBV6-3 and TRBJ1-2, with D tentatively TRBD1 (5 bases). Trimming removed 2 bases from V and 0 bases from J, with 13 bases in between. The CDR3 is made up of 16 amino acids. Germline CDR1 reads MNHEY; CDR2 reads SVGEGT.